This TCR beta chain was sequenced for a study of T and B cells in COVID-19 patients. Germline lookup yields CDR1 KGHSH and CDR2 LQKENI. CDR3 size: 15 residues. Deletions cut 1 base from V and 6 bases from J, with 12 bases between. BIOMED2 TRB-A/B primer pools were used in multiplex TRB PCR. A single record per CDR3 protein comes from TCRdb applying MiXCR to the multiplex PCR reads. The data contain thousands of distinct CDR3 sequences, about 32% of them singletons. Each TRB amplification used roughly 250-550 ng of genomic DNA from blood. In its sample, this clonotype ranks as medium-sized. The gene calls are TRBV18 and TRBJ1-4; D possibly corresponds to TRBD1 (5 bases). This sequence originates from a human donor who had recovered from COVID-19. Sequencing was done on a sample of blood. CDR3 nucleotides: TGTGCCAGCTCACCACTGCAGGGAAGATATGAAAAACTGTTTTTT. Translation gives CASSPLQGRYEKLFF. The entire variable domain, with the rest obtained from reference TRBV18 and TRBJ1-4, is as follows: NAGVMQNPRHLVRRRGQEARLRCSPMKGHSHVYWYRQLPEEGLKFMVYLQKENIIDESGMPKERFSAEFPKEGPSILRIQQVVRGDSAAYFCASSPLQGRYEKLFFGSGTQLSVL.